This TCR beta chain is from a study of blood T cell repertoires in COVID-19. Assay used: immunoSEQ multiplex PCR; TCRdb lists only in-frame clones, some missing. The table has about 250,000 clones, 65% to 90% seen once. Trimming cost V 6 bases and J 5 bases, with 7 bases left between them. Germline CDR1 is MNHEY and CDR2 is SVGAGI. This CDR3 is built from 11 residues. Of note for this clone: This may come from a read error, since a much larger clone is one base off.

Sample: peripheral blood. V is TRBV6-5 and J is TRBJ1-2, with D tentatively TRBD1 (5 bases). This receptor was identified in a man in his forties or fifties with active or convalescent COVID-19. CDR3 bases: TGTGCCAGCAGCAGGGCGTATGGCTACACCTTC. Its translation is CASSRAYGYTF.